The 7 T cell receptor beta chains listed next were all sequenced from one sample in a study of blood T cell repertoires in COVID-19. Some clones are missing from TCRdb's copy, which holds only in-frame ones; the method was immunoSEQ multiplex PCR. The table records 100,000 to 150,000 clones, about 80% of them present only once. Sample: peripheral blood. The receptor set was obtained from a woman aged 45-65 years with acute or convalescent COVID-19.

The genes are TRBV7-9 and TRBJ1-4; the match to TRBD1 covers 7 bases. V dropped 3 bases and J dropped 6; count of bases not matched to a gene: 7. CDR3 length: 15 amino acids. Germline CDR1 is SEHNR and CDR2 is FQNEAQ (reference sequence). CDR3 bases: TGTGCCAGCAGCTTCGGGGGACAGTCCCATGAAAAACTGTTTTTT. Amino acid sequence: CASSFGGQSHEKLFF.

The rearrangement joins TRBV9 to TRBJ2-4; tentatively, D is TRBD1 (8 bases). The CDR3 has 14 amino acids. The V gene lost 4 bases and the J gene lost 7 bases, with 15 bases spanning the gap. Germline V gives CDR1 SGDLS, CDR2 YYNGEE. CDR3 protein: CASSTGGEQNIQYF. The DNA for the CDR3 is TGTGCCAGCAGCACAGGGGGGGAGCAGAACATTCAGTACTTC.

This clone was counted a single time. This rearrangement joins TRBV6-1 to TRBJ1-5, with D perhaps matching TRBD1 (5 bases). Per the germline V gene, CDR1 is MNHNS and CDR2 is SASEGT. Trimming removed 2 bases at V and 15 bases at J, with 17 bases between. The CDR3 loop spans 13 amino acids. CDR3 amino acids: CASSEFGAPPSHF. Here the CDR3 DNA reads TGTGCCAGCAGTGAATTTGGGGCCCCTCCCTCGCATTTT.

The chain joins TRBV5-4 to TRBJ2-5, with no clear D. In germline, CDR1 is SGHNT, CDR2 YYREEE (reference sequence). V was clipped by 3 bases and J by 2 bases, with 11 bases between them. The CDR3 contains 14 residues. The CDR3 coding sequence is TGTGCCAGCAGCTCCATTACGGTGCAAGAGACCCAGTACTTC. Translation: CASSSITVQETQYF.

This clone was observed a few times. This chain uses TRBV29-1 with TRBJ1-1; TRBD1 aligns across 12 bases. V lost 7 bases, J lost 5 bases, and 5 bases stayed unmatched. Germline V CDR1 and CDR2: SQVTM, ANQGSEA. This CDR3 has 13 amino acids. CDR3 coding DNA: TGCAGCGCCGGGACAGGGGGCAAAACTGAAGCTTTCTTT. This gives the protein CSAGTGGKTEAFF.

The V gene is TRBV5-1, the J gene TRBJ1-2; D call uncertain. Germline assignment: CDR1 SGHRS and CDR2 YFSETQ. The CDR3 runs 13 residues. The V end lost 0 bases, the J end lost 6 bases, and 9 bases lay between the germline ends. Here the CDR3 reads CASSLAQLDGYTF. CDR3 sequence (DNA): TGCGCCAGCAGCTTGGCACAGTTAGATGGCTACACCTTC. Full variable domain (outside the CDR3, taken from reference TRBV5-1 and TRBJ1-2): KAGVTQTPRYLIKTRGQQVTLSCSPISGHRSVSWYQQTPGQGLQFLFEYFSETQRNKGNFPGRFSGRQFSNSRSEMNVSTLELGDSALYLCASSLAQLDGYTFGSGTRLTVV.

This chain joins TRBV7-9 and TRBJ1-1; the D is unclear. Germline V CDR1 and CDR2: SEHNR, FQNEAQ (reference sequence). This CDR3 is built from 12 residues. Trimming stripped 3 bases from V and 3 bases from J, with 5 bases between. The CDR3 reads CASSFSDTEAFF. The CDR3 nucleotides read TGTGCCAGCAGCTTTTCTGACACTGAAGCTTTCTTT. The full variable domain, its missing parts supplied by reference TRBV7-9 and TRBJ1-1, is DTGVSQNPRHKITKRGQNVTFRCDPISEHNRLYWYRQTLGQGPEFLTYFQNEAQLEKSRLLSDRFSAERPKGSFSTLEIQRTEQGDSAMYLCASSFSDTEAFFGQGTRLTVV.